A selection of T cell receptor beta chains follows, all from one sample in a study of radiation and T cells in renal cell carcinoma. Here immunoSEQ multiplex PCR was the method, and the copy in TCRdb shows in-frame clones only, minus some. The table includes 65,000 or so clones, approximately 80% detected once. Source: blood, taken from a patient whose treatment included radiotherapy and nephrectomy. These TCRs come from a man aged 60 to 69 with renal cell carcinoma. Each CDR3 is given with its conserved first and last residue. D genes are given only for firm matches. Clone size, where shown, is once, few, many, or a class for clones that have expanded.

J gene	D gene	clone size	V gene	CDR3 protein	CDR3 DNA
TRBJ2-7	TRBD1	.	TRBV6-5	CASSYSDRAGYEQYF	TGTGCCAGCAGTTACTCGGACAGGGCGGGCTACGAGCAGTACTTC
TRBJ2-5	TRBD1	.	TRBV4-3	CASSQNRGETQYF	TGCGCCAGCAGCCAAAACAGGGGAGAGACCCAGTACTTC
TRBJ2-2	TRBD2	few	TRBV27	CASTPGRGGSGELFF	TGTGCCAGCACCCCGGGACGCGGGGGGTCCGGGGAGCTGTTTTTT
TRBJ1-5	.	.	TRBV19	CASSITMNSNQPQHF	TGTGCCAGTAGTATAACAATGAATAGCAATCAGCCCCAGCATTTT
TRBJ1-1	.	few	TRBV30	CAWDEAFF	TGTGCCTGGGATGAAGCTTTCTTT
TRBJ2-6	.	.	TRBV5-4	CASSPPQVGANVLTF	TGTGCCAGCAGCCCCCCGCAGGTGGGGGCCAACGTCCTGACTTTC
TRBJ1-5	TRBD1	.	TRBV10-3	CATQREGQAQQPQHF	TGTGCCACCCAGAGAGAAGGACAGGCCCAACAGCCCCAGCATTTT
TRBJ2-3	.	.	TRBV29-1	CSVARDYVSTDTQYF	TGCAGCGTTGCCCGAGACTACGTCAGCACAGATACGCAGTATTTT
TRBJ2-5	TRBD1	.	TRBV5-5	CASSLRQGFPPETQYF	TGTGCCAGCAGCCTACGACAGGGGTTTCCCCCAGAGACCCAGTACTTC
TRBJ1-3	.	once	TRBV7-6	CASSKDYYSGNTIYF	TGTGCCAGCAGCAAGGACTACTACTCTGGAAACACCATATATTTT
TRBJ2-1	.	.	TRBV7-9	CASSSTRRLRNEQFF	TGTGCCAGCAGCTCTACTAGACGACTCCGCAATGAGCAGTTCTTC
TRBJ1-2	.	.	TRBV11-2	CASSGGTSAEFYGYTF	TGTGCCAGCAGCGGAGGGACATCGGCTGAGTTCTATGGCTACACCTTC
TRBJ1-5	TRBD1	few	TRBV30	CAWRPGTGNQPQHF	TGTGCCTGGAGGCCCGGGACAGGGAATCAGCCCCAGCATTTT
TRBJ1-6	.	.	TRBV2	CASRWDRSSYNSPLHF	TGTGCCAGCAGATGGGACCGGAGCTCCTATAATTCACCCCTCCACTTT
TRBJ2-1	TRBD2	once	TRBV7-3	CASSHSRPGLAGGANEQFF	TGTGCCAGCAGCCACTCTAGACCGGGACTAGCGGGAGGCGCCAATGAGCAGTTCTTC
TRBJ1-2	.	.	TRBV5-1	CASSLSTTGRFNYGYTF	TGCGCCAGCAGCTTGAGCACGACAGGACGATTTAACTATGGCTACACCTTC
TRBJ2-2	.	many	TRBV9	CASSATLNTGELFF	TGTGCCAGCAGCGCGACACTGAACACCGGGGAGCTGTTTTTT
TRBJ2-1	.	.	TRBV7-9	CASSKGGGLNEQFF	TGTGCCAGCAGTAAGGGAGGAGGACTCAATGAGCAGTTCTTC
TRBJ1-2	.	.	TRBV7-2	CASSPGGSLGYTF	TGTGCCAGCAGCCCCGGGGGATCCCTTGGCTACACCTTC
TRBJ2-7	.	once	TRBV7-2	CASSFLDTTYEQYF	TGTGCCAGCAGCTTCTTGGACACTACCTACGAGCAGTACTTC
TRBJ2-2	.	.	TRBV14	CASTRGRVAGELFF	TGTGCCAGCACAAGGGGGAGAGTTGCCGGGGAGCTGTTTTTT
TRBJ1-5	.	.	TRBV19	CASSFGVRRLYQPQHF	TGTGCCAGTAGTTTTGGGGTCCGCCGTCTCTATCAGCCCCAGCATTTT
TRBJ2-1	.	once	TRBV27	CASSLSVHSYNEQFF	TGTGCCAGCAGTTTATCAGTCCACTCCTACAATGAGCAGTTCTTC
TRBJ2-1	TRBD1	.	TRBV7-2	CASRPDRDSYNEQFF	TGTGCCAGCAGACCGGACAGGGACTCCTACAATGAGCAGTTCTTC